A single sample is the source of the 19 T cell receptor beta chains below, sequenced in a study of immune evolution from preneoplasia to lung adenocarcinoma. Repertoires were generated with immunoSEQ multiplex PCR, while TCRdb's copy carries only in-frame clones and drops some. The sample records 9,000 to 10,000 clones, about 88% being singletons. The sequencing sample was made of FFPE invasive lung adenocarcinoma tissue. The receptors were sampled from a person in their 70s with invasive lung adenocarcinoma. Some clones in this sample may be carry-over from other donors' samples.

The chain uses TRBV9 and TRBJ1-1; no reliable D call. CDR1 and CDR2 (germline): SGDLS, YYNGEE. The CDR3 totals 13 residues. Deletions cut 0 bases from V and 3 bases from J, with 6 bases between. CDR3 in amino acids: CASSVEDYTEAFF. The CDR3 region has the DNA TGTGCCAGCAGCGTAGAGGACTACACTGAAGCTTTCTTT.

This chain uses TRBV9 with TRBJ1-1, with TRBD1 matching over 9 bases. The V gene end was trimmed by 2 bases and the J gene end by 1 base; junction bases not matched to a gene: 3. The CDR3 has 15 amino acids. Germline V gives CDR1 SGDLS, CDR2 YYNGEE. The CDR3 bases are TGTGCCAGCAGCGTTCAGGGACAGGGGAACACTGAAGCTTTCTTT. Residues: CASSVQGQGNTEAFF.

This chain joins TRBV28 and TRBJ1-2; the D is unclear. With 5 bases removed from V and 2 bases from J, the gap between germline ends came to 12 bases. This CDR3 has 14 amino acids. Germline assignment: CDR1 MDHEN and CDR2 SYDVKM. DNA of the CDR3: TGTGCCAGCAGTATGGGCCCTCTGAACTATGGCTACACCTTC. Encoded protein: CASSMGPLNYGYTF.

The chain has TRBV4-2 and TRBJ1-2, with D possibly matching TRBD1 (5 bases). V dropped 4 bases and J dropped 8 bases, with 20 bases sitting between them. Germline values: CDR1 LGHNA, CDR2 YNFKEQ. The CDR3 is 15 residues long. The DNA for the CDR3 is TGTGCCAGCAGCCGAGAAGCCGGGACCGAAGCGGGCTACACCTTC. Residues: CASSREAGTEAGYTF.

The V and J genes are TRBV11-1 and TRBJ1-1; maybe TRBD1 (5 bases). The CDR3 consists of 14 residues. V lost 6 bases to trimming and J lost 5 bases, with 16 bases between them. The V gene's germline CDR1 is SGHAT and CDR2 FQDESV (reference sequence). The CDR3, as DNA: TGTGCCAGCAGTTCCTTGGGGGGAGTGACTGAAGCTTTCTTT. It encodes CASSSLGGVTEAFF.

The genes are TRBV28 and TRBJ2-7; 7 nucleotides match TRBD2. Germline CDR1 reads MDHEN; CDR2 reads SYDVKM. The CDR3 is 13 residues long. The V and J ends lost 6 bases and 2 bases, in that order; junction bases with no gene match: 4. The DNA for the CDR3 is TGTGCCAGCAGGGGGACTAATCCCTACGAGCAGTACTTC. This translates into CASRGTNPYEQYF.

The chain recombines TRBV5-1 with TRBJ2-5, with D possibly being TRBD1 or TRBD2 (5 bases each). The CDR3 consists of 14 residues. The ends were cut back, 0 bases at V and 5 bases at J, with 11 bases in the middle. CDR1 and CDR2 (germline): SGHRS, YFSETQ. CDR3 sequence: CASSLVGAGETQYF. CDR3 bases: TGCGCCAGCAGCTTGGTCGGGGCAGGGGAGACCCAGTACTTC.

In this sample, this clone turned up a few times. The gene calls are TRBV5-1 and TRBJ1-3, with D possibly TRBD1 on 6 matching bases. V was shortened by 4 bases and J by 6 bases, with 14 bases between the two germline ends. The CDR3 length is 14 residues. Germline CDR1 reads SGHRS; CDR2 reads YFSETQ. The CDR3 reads CASSDPTGPNTIYF. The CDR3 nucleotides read TGCGCCAGCAGCGACCCGACAGGTCCAAACACCATATATTTT.

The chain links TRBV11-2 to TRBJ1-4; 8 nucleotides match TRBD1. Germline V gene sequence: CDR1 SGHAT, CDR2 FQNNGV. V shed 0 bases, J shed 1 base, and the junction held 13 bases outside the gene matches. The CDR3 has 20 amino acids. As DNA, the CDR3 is TGTGCCAGCAGCTTAGATTTGCCAGGGGGCTTCATTGGAACTAATGAAAAACTGTTTTTT. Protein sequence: CASSLDLPGGFIGTNEKLFF.

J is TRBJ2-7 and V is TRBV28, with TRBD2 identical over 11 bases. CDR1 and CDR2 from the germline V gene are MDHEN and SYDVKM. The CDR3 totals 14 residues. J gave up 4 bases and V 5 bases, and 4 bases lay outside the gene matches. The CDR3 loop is CASSIAGGPYEQYF. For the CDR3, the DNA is TGTGCCAGCAGTATAGCGGGAGGGCCTTACGAGCAGTACTTC. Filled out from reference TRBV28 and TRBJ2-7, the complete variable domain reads DVKVTQSSRYLVKRTGEKVFLECVQDMDHENMFWYRQDPGLGLRLIYFSYDVKMKEKGDIPEGYSVSREKKERFSLILESASTNQTSMYLCASSIAGGPYEQYFGPGTRLTVT.

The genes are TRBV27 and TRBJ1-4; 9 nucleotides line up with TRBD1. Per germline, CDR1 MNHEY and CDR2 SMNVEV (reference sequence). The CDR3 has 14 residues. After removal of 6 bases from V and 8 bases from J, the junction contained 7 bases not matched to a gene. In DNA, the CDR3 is TGTGCCAGCAGCTGGGACAGGGAAGACGAAAAACTGTTTTTT. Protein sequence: CASSWDREDEKLFF. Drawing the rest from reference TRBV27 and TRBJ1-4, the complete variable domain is EAQVTQNPRYLITVTGKKLTVTCSQNMNHEYMSWYRQDPGLGLRQIYYSMNVEVTDKGDVPEGYKVSRKEKRNFPLILESPSPNQTSLYFCASSWDREDEKLFFGSGTQLSVL.

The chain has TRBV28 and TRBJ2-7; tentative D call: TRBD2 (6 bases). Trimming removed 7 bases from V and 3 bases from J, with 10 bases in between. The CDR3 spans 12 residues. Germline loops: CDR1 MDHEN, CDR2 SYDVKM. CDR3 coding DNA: TGTGCCAGCAACTTGGGGGGCTACGAGCAGTACTTC. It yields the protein CASNLGGYEQYF.

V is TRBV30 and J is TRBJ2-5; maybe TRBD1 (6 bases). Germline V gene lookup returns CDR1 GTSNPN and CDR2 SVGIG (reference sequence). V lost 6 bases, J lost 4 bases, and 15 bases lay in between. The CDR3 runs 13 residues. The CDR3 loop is CACYTGSVETQYF. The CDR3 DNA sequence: TGTGCCTGTTACACAGGGTCGGTAGAGACCCAGTACTTC.

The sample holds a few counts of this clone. CDR3 sequence (DNA): TGTGCCAGTAGTATCGACAGGGGACAGGGGAGCACAGATACGCAGTATTTT. Translation: CASSIDRGQGSTDTQYF. The rearrangement uses TRBV19 and TRBJ2-3; 10 positions match TRBD1. There are 17 residues in the CDR3. Per germline, CDR1 LNHDA and CDR2 SQIVND (reference sequence). The J segment lost 0 bases and the V segment lost 3 bases, leaving 6 bases of the junction unmatched.

This CDR3 is CAWETGGDESYEQYF. CDR3 DNA: TGTGCCTGGGAAACAGGGGGCGACGAATCCTACGAGCAGTACTTC. The genes are TRBV30 and TRBJ2-5; 9 bases line up with TRBD1. The DNA end favors TRBJ2-7, so the J call may be wrong. CDR3 length: 15 amino acids. CDR1 is GTSNPN, CDR2 SVGIG, per germline (reference sequence).

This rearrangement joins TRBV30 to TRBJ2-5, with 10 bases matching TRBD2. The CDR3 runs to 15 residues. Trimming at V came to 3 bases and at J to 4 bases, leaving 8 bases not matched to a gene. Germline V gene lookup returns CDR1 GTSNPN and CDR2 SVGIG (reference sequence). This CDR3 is CAWSERGGTLETQYF. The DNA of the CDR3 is TGTGCCTGGAGCGAGCGGGGGGGCACTTTAGAGACCCAGTACTTC.

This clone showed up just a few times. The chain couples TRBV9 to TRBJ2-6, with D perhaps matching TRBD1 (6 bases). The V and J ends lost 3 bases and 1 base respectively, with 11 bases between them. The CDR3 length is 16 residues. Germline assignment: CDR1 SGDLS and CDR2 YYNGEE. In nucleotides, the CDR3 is TGTGCCAGCAGCGGAGTCAGGGGTTCTGGGGCCAACGTCCTGACTTTC. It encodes CASSGVRGSGANVLTF. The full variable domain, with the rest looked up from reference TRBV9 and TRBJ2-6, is DSGVTQTPKHLITATGQRVTLRCSPRSGDLSVYWYQQSLDQGLQFLIQYYNGEERAKGNILERFSAQQFPDLHSELNLSSLELGDSALYFCASSGVRGSGANVLTFGAGSRLTVL.

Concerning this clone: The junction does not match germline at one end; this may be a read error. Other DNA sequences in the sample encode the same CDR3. The chain's CDR3 is CSVKARGGGEAFF. DNA of the CDR3: TGCAGCGTTAAGGCCAGGGGAGGCGGTGAAGCTTTTTTT. The chain employs TRBV29-1 and TRBJ1-1, with D perhaps TRBD1 (6 bases). The CDR3 extends over 13 amino acids. CDR1 SQVTM and CDR2 ANQGSEA come from the germline V gene. The whole variable domain, remainder taken from reference TRBV29-1 and TRBJ1-1, is SAVISQKPSRDICQRGTSLTIQCQVDSQVTMMFWYRQQPGQSLTLIATANQGSEATYESGFVIDKFPISRPNLTFSTLTVSNMSPEDSSIYLCSVKARGGGEAFFGQGTRLTVV.

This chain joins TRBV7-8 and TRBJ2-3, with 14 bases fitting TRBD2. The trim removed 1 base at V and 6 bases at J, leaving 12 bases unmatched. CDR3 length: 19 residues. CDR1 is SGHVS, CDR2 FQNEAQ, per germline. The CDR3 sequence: CASSLVTSGGAFPLDTQYF. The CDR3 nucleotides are TGTGCCAGCAGCTTAGTGACTAGCGGGGGGGCTTTTCCTCTCGATACGCAGTATTTT.